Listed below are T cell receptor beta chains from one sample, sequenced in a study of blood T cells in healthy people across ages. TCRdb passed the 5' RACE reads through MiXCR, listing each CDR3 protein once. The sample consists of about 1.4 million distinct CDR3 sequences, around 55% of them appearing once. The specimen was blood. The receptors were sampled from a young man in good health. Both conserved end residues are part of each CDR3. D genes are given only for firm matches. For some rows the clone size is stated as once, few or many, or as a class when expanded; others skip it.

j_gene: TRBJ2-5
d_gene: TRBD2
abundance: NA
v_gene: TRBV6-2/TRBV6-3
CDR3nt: TGTGCCAACCAGGTTGCGGGAGCCCAAGAGACCCAGTACTTC
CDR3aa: CANQVAGAQETQYF

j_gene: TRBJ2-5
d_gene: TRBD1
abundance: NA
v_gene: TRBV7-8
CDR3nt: TGTGCCAGCAGCCCCAACGACAGGGCAGAGACCCAGTACTTC
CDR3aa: CASSPNDRAETQYF

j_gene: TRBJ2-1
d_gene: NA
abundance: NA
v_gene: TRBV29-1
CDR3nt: TGCAGCGGACAAAGAGGGCCTGAGCAGTTCTTC
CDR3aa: CSGQRGPEQFF

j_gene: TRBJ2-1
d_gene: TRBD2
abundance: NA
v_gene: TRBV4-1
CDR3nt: TGCGCCAGCAGCCAAGAAGCGGGACTAGCAATCAATGAGCAGTTCTTC
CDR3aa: CASSQEAGLAINEQFF

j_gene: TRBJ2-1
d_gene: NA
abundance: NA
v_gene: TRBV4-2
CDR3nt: TGTGCCAGCAGCGCTACCGGGACATCGACCTACAATGAGCAGTTCTTC
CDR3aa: CASSATGTSTYNEQFF

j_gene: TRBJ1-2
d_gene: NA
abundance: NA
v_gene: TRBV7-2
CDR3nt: TGTGCCAGCAGCGTAGTTACGGAACTCTATGGCTACACCTTC
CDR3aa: CASSVVTELYGYTF

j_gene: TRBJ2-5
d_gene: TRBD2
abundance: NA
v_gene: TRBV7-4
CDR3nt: TGTGCCAGCACCTCGACTAGCAGAGAGACCCAGTACTTC
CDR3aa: CASTSTSRETQYF

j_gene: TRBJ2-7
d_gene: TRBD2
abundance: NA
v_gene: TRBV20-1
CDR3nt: TGCAGTGCGGGACTAGCGATCAGCTCCTACGAGCAGTACTTC
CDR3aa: CSAGLAISSYEQYF

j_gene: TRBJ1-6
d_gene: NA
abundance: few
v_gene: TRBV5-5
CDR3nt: TGTGCCAGCAGCTCCAGGTTCTCCTATAATTCACCCCTCCACTTT
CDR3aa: CASSSRFSYNSPLHF

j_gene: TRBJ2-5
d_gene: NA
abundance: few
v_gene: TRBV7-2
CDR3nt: TGTGCCAGCAGCTTATTCCAACAAGAGACCCAGTACTTC
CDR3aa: CASSLFQQETQYF

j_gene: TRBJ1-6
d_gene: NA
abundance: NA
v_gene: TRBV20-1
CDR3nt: TGCAGTGCTAGAGATCCCAGGAACGGGAATTCACCCCTCCACTTT
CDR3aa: CSARDPRNGNSPLHF

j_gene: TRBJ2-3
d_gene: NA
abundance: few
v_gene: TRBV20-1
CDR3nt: TGCAGTGCTCCTTCGGACGACACAGATACGCAGTATTTT
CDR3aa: CSAPSDDTDTQYF

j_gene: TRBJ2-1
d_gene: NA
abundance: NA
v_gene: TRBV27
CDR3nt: TGTGCCAGCAGTACGGGACTTAATGAGCAGTTCTTC
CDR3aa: CASSTGLNEQFF

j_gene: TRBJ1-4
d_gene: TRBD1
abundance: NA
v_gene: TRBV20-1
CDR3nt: TGCAGTGCCTCGCCAGGGGGAGAAAAACTGTTTTTT
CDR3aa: CSASPGGEKLFF

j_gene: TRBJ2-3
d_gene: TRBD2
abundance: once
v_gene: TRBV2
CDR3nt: TGTGCCAGCAGTGAACGGGAGGTCCGCACAGATACGCAGTATTTT
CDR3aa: CASSEREVRTDTQYF

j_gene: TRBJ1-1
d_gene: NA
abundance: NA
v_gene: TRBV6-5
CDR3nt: TGTGCCAGCAGTTATCTGGGGGAGATGAACACTGAAGCTTTCTTT
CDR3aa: CASSYLGEMNTEAFF

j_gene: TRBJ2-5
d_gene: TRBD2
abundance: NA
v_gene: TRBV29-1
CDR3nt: TGCAGCGTTGAAGATCCGTATTTTGATCCGGGACTAGCGGAAGAGACCCAGTACTTC
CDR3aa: CSVEDPYFDPGLAEETQYF

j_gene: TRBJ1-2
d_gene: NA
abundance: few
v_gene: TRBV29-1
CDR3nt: TGCAGCGTTGTGAAAATGGATGGCTACACCTTC
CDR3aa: CSVVKMDGYTF

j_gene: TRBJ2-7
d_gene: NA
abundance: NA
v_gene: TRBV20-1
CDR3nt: TGCAGTGCCATTAGACCGGGACGGCCCTCCTACGAGCAGTACTTC
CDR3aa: CSAIRPGRPSYEQYF

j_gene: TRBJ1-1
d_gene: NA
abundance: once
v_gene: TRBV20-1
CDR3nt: TGCAGTGCTAGAGCTCCAGGCAGGGCACTTGACCCTGAAGCTTTCTTT
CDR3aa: CSARAPGRALDPEAFF

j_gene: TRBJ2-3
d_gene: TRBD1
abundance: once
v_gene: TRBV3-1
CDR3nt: TGTGCCAGCAGCCAAGATCAGGGGGCGGTAACAGATACGCAGTATTTT
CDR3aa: CASSQDQGAVTDTQYF

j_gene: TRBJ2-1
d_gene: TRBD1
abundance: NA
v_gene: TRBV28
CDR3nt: TGTGCCAGCAGTATGACAGGGAACTACAATGAGCAGTTCTTC
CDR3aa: CASSMTGNYNEQFF

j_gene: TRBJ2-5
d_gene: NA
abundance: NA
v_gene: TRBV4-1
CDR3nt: TGCGCCAGCAGCTTGGGGATGGGTATGGAGACCCAGTACTTC
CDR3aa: CASSLGMGMETQYF